This is a list of T cell receptor beta chains from one sample in a study of long-term antiretroviral therapy in people with HIV. TCRdb's table, derived via immunoSEQ multiplex PCR, lists solely in-frame clones and lacks some. This table has 20,000 to 25,000 clones, around four fifths appearing once. Material: unsorted PBMCs, obtained 1.2 years after starting antiretroviral therapy. Every receptor here comes from a woman between 40 and 55 years old with HIV. Each CDR3 is given with its conserved first and last residue. Fields, in order: V gene, D gene, J gene, clone size, CDR3 DNA, CDR3 protein. The D gene is left open where the match is weak. Only part of the rows carry a size: once, few, many, or a class if the clone is expanded.

v_gene: TRBV28
d_gene: NA
j_gene: TRBJ1-2
abundance: NA
CDR3nt: TGTGCCAGCAGTGAGACACGAGGCTACACCTTC
CDR3aa: CASSETRGYTF

v_gene: TRBV5-5
d_gene: TRBD2
j_gene: TRBJ2-3
abundance: NA
CDR3nt: TGTGCCAGCAGCTCTGGACTAGCGGAAGATACGCAGTATTTT
CDR3aa: CASSSGLAEDTQYF

v_gene: TRBV9
d_gene: NA
j_gene: TRBJ2-2
abundance: NA
CDR3nt: TGTGCCAGCAGCGTAGACGGAGGGAGAAGCACCGGGGAGCTGTTTTTT
CDR3aa: CASSVDGGRSTGELFF

v_gene: TRBV11-2
d_gene: TRBD2
j_gene: TRBJ2-1
abundance: NA
CDR3nt: TGTGCCAGCAGCTTCCTGGTAGCGGGTGAGCAGTTCTTC
CDR3aa: CASSFLVAGEQFF

v_gene: TRBV18
d_gene: NA
j_gene: TRBJ2-7
abundance: NA
CDR3nt: TGTGCCAGCTCACCTAGACAGAGCTACGAGCAGTACTTC
CDR3aa: CASSPRQSYEQYF

v_gene: TRBV9
d_gene: NA
j_gene: TRBJ2-3
abundance: NA
CDR3nt: TGTGCCAGCAGCGGATCCATCGGCGGGATGACAGATACGCAGTATTTT
CDR3aa: CASSGSIGGMTDTQYF

v_gene: TRBV14
d_gene: NA
j_gene: TRBJ1-1
abundance: NA
CDR3nt: TGTGCCAGCAGCCAAGAACAGGCTTCCACTGAAGCTTTCTTT
CDR3aa: CASSQEQASTEAFF

v_gene: TRBV5-1
d_gene: NA
j_gene: TRBJ1-1
abundance: NA
CDR3nt: TGCGCCAGCAGCTTAGGACACTGGAACACTGAAGCTTTCTTT
CDR3aa: CASSLGHWNTEAFF

v_gene: TRBV5-4
d_gene: TRBD2
j_gene: TRBJ2-1
abundance: NA
CDR3nt: TGTGCCAGCAGCTTGAAGCGGGAGAGCTCCTACAATGAGCAGTTCTTC
CDR3aa: CASSLKRESSYNEQFF

v_gene: TRBV11-2
d_gene: NA
j_gene: TRBJ1-1
abundance: few
CDR3nt: TGTGCCAGCACTGAAAGGGGATTGAACACTGAAGCTTTCTTT
CDR3aa: CASTERGLNTEAFF

v_gene: TRBV6-5
d_gene: NA
j_gene: TRBJ2-5
abundance: few
CDR3nt: TGTGCCAGCAGTTACTCGGTCAGCCTAGAGGAGACCCAGTACTTC
CDR3aa: CASSYSVSLEETQYF

v_gene: TRBV10-2
d_gene: NA
j_gene: TRBJ2-3
abundance: NA
CDR3nt: TGCGCCAGCAGTGAGTCTGGGGCGGGACCCAGCACAGATACGCAGTATTTT
CDR3aa: CASSESGAGPSTDTQYF

v_gene: TRBV2
d_gene: TRBD1
j_gene: TRBJ2-3
abundance: NA
CDR3nt: TGTGCCAGCAGTGAAGGACAGGGAAAAACAGATACGCAGTATTTT
CDR3aa: CASSEGQGKTDTQYF

v_gene: TRBV11-1
d_gene: NA
j_gene: TRBJ2-7
abundance: NA
CDR3nt: TGTGCCAGCAGCTTGGGAAAGGGAATATACGAGCAGTACTTC
CDR3aa: CASSLGKGIYEQYF

v_gene: TRBV5-4
d_gene: NA
j_gene: TRBJ2-6
abundance: NA
CDR3nt: TGTGCCAGCAGCTTGGTGGGGGACACCGTCGAGGGGGCCAACGTCCTGACTTTC
CDR3aa: CASSLVGDTVEGANVLTF

v_gene: TRBV7-9
d_gene: NA
j_gene: TRBJ2-7
abundance: NA
CDR3nt: TGTGCCAGCAGCTTAGCTAGCGGCTCCTACGAGCAGTACTTC
CDR3aa: CASSLASGSYEQYF

v_gene: TRBV18
d_gene: NA
j_gene: TRBJ2-7
abundance: NA
CDR3nt: TGTGCCAGCTCCCTCGCCGCCGGTACGGTGTACGAGCAGTACTTC
CDR3aa: CASSLAAGTVYEQYF

v_gene: TRBV6-5
d_gene: NA
j_gene: TRBJ2-5
abundance: once
CDR3nt: TGTGCCAGCAGTTTTGCGGAGACCCAGTACTTC
CDR3aa: CASSFAETQYF

v_gene: TRBV6-6
d_gene: NA
j_gene: TRBJ2-5
abundance: NA
CDR3nt: TGTGCCAGCAGTTACTCGAACAGACAAGAGACCCAGTACTTC
CDR3aa: CASSYSNRQETQYF

v_gene: TRBV29-1
d_gene: NA
j_gene: TRBJ2-7
abundance: NA
CDR3nt: TGCAGCGTCGGGAGCAGGGGGGGATCCTACGAGCAGTACTTC
CDR3aa: CSVGSRGGSYEQYF

v_gene: TRBV6-5
d_gene: NA
j_gene: TRBJ2-7
abundance: NA
CDR3nt: TGTGCCAGCAGTTACTCTGTCAGGGAAGCCTACGAGCAGTACTTC
CDR3aa: CASSYSVREAYEQYF

v_gene: TRBV6-5
d_gene: NA
j_gene: TRBJ2-5
abundance: NA
CDR3nt: TGTGCCAGCAGTTACTCGGGGGTTAAAGAGACCCAGTACTTC
CDR3aa: CASSYSGVKETQYF